Listed below are T cell receptor beta chains from one sample, sequenced in a study of identical twins. TCRdb analysed the 5' RACE reads with MiXCR anew, one entry per CDR3 protein. The table has 350,000 to 600,000 distinct CDR3 sequences, 14% seen once. The same sample was also studied in work on yellow fever vaccine responses in identical twins.

The sequencing sample was made of CD4+ T cells sorted from blood. These receptors all come from a woman in her late teens or twenties in good health. CDR3s include the opening cysteine and the closing phenylalanine or tryptophan. A D gene is named only where the DNA matches it firmly. Size tells how often a clone was seen (once, few, many) or the class of an expanded clone, and some rows leave it out.

clone_size j_call d_call v_call cdr3_nt cdr3_aa
few TRBJ2-7 . TRBV2 TGTGCCAGCAGCAGACAGAAGGGAGCATACGAGCAGTACTTC CASSRQKGAYEQYF
. TRBJ2-5 TRBD2 TRBV5-1 TGCGCCAGCAGCCACCGAGGACTAGCGAGGGGAGAGACCCAGTACTTC CASSHRGLARGETQYF
. TRBJ2-7 TRBD2 TRBV5-1 TGCGCCAGCAGCGTCGGGACTAGCGGTTACTCCTACGAGCAGTACTTC CASSVGTSGYSYEQYF
. TRBJ2-7 . TRBV27 TGTGCCAGCAGTTTGGGGGGTTTCGCCTACGAGCAGTACTTC CASSLGGFAYEQYF
many TRBJ1-2 TRBD1 TRBV28 TGTGCCAGCAGTGCCGCCCGGACAGGGGGCGGGTATGGCTACACCTTC CASSAARTGGGYGYTF
. TRBJ2-3 TRBD1 TRBV28 TGTGCCAGCAGTTCCCCGGACAGGGCCATCACCCTAGATACGCAGTATTTT CASSSPDRAITLDTQYF
. TRBJ1-6 . TRBV30 TGTGCCTGGACTCTTCCCGCGCACATAATTAATTCACCCCTCCACTTT CAWTLPAHIINSPLHF
few TRBJ1-1 . TRBV29-1 TGCAGCGTTCTTTCAGGGAACACTGAAGCTTTCTTT CSVLSGNTEAFF
few TRBJ2-1 TRBD2 TRBV4-3 TGCGCCAGCAGTTACGAAGCCAGACTAGCGGGACACAATGAGCAGTTCTTC CASSYEARLAGHNEQFF
few TRBJ2-7 . TRBV15 TGTGCCACCAGCAGAGATCGGTGGCAGGGGACCTACGAGCAGTACTTC CATSRDRWQGTYEQYF
. TRBJ1-2 . TRBV12-3/TRBV12-4 TGTGCCAGCCCTATTGGGCGGGACGGATCTAACTATGGCTACACCTTC CASPIGRDGSNYGYTF
. TRBJ2-7 . TRBV5-1 TGCGCCAGCAGCTTGGAGGGACACACCTACGAGCAGTACTTC CASSLEGHTYEQYF
. TRBJ2-3 TRBD1 TRBV7-3 TGTGCCAGCAGCTACCACAGGGGGCCGGGCACAGATACGCAGTATTTT CASSYHRGPGTDTQYF
. TRBJ2-1 . TRBV4-1 TGCGCCAGCAGCCAGGCGAACTACAATGAGCAGTTCTTC CASSQANYNEQFF
. TRBJ2-2 TRBD2 TRBV6-2/TRBV6-3 TGTGCCAGCAGCAAACATCGGGGGACTAGCGAGAACACCGGGGAGCTGTTTTTT CASSKHRGTSENTGELFF